Below are 18 T cell receptor beta chains sequenced from a single sample in a study of cytomegalovirus exposure and HLA in healthy donors. The PCR made use of 60 Vbeta and 13 Jbeta primers. Profiled with immunoSEQ multiplex PCR; TCRdb holds only in-frame clones, not every one. The sample carries 120,000 or so clones, roughly 9% recorded once. Sequencing used PBMCs. The receptors were gathered from a woman aged 40 to 50 in good health and CMV-seropositive.

V usage is TRBV19 and J usage is TRBJ1-5; 7 nucleotides line up with TRBD1. The ends lost 6 bases at V and 4 bases at J; junction bases unmatched: 9. The CDR3 runs 15 residues. The germline CDR1 and CDR2 sequences are LNHDA and SQIVND (reference sequence). CDR3 sequence (DNA): TGTGCCAGTAGGGGCCGACAGGGCCCGAATCAGCCCCAGCATTTT. Translated, it gives CASRGRQGPNQPQHF. Full variable domain (remainder filled in from reference TRBV19 and TRBJ1-5): DGGITQSPKYLFRKEGQNVTLSCEQNLNHDAMYWYRQDPGQGLRLIYYSQIVNDFQKGDIAEGYSVSREKKESFPLTVTSAQKNPTAFYLCASRGRQGPNQPQHFGDGTRLSIL.

The J gene is TRBJ2-2, the V gene TRBV7-6; D unresolved. V lost 2 bases to trimming and J lost 1 base, with 5 bases between them. Germline V gene lookup returns CDR1 SGHVS and CDR2 FNYEAQ. The CDR3 sequence is 14 residues long. CDR3 in amino acids: CASSLTENTGELFF. The CDR3 coding sequence is TGTGCCAGCAGCTTAACAGAGAACACCGGGGAGCTGTTTTTT.

This clone was counted between two and nine times. This chain uses TRBV11-2 with TRBJ2-3; TRBD1 matches 11 bases. The J segment lost 6 bases and the V segment lost 5 bases, leaving 10 bases of the junction unmatched. Germline CDR1 and CDR2: SGHAT and FQNNGV. This CDR3 comprises 16 residues. CDR3 amino acids: CASSPRFGQGADTQYF. In DNA form, the CDR3 reads TGTGCCAGCAGCCCCCGGTTTGGACAGGGGGCGGATACGCAGTATTTT.

J is TRBJ2-1 and V is TRBV7-2; 10 bases agree with TRBD2. The length of the CDR3 is 15 residues. Germline V gene sequence: CDR1 SGHTA, CDR2 FQGNSA. The V segment lost 8 bases and the J segment 0 bases; nucleotides outside the gene matches: 4. The CDR3 DNA follows: TGTGCCAGCGCCTCTAGCGGGAGCTCCTACAATGAGCAGTTCTTC. It yields the protein CASASSGSSYNEQFF.

The chain is built from TRBV4-1 and TRBJ2-7; 9 bases are a match to TRBD1. This CDR3 has 15 residues. Trimming took 3 bases from V and 3 from J; bases not matched to a gene: 6. Per germline, CDR1 MGHRA and CDR2 YSYEKL. For the CDR3, the DNA is TGCGCCAGCAGCCACCGGACAGGGGACCGCTACGAGCAGTACTTC. Translated, it gives CASSHRTGDRYEQYF.

A note on this clone: A read error likely explains this, since a far larger clone differs by one base. The chain employs TRBV30 and TRBJ1-1; 7 nucleotides agree with TRBD1. There are 12 residues in the CDR3. J was trimmed by 2 bases and V by 6 bases; bases with no gene match: 3. Germline V gene lookup returns CDR1 GTSNPN and CDR2 SVGIG (reference sequence). In DNA, the CDR3 is TGTGCCTGCGACAGGGTTAACACTGAAGCTTTCTTT. Amino acid sequence: CACDRVNTEAFF.

The chain is built from TRBV5-4 and TRBJ2-7, with 7 bases fitting TRBD1. V trimming: 3 bases; J trimming: 2 bases; junction bases outside the gene matches: 8. CDR3 length: 15 amino acids. The germline gives CDR1 SGHNT, CDR2 YYREEE (reference sequence). The CDR3 DNA is TGTGCCAGCAGCTCCTTTGTAGGGACAGCCTACGAGCAGTACTTC. It translates to CASSSFVGTAYEQYF.

This clone was picked up a small number of times. The CDR3 DNA reads TGCGCCAGCAGCCCTGGACAGGGGTCCAGCGGGGGCCACTACGAGCAGTACTTC. It codes for CASSPGQGSSGGHYEQYF. This chain links TRBV5-1 with TRBJ2-7, with TRBD1 as a possible D gene (9 bases). Germline CDR1 SGHRS, CDR2 YFSETQ. This CDR3 spans 18 amino acids. V was trimmed by 4 bases and J by 3 bases, leaving 26 bases between them.

The rearrangement links TRBV7-9 to TRBJ1-4, with D maybe TRBD1 (6 bases). Trimming stripped 5 bases from V and 3 bases from J, with 10 bases between. Per the germline V gene, CDR1 is SEHNR and CDR2 is FQNEAQ (reference sequence). This CDR3 region has 14 residues. This chain's CDR3 is CASSRGFANEKLFF. In DNA, the CDR3 is TGTGCCAGCAGCAGGGGGTTCGCTAATGAAAAACTGTTTTTT.

The chain combines TRBV19 with TRBJ1-2, with D perhaps TRBD1 (6 bases). This CDR3 has 13 residues. V lost 3 bases to trimming and J lost 5 bases, with 10 bases between them. Germline values: CDR1 LNHDA, CDR2 SQIVND (reference sequence). CDR3 sequence: CASSMAGDYGYTF. In DNA form, the CDR3 reads TGTGCCAGTAGTATGGCAGGGGATTATGGCTACACCTTC.

This clone occurred a few times. Compared with germline, one end of the junction differs, possibly owing to a read error. The chain is built from TRBV18 and TRBJ2-5; TRBD2 agrees at 7 bases. Germline assignment: CDR1 KGHSH and CDR2 LQKENI. The CDR3 has 14 amino acids. For the CDR3, the DNA is TGTGCCAGCTCACCTGGAGCGGGGTACAGATTCGGGGACTTC. Its translation is CASSPGAGYRFGDF.

A few counts support this clone. The chain couples TRBV5-4 to TRBJ2-5; 7 nucleotides match TRBD1. Germline trimming cut 4 bases from V and 5 bases from J; bases unmatched to any gene: 8. Germline loops: CDR1 SGHNT, CDR2 YYREEE (reference sequence). The CDR3 is 14 amino acids. The CDR3 protein is CASSRTQGWETQYF. Here the CDR3 DNA reads TGTGCCAGCAGCCGAACACAGGGGTGGGAGACCCAGTACTTC.

This clone was observed a few times. V and J are TRBV18 and TRBJ1-4; 8 nucleotides agree with TRBD1. Germline lookup yields CDR1 KGHSH and CDR2 LQKENI. The CDR3 totals 16 residues. V trimming: 2 bases; J trimming: 4 bases; junction bases outside the gene matches: 6. This CDR3 reads CASSPTLGQGNEKLFF. As DNA, the CDR3 is TGTGCCAGCTCACCAACTTTAGGACAGGGTAATGAAAAACTGTTTTTT. The whole variable domain, filled in from reference TRBV18 and TRBJ1-4, reads NAGVMQNPRHLVRRRGQEARLRCSPMKGHSHVYWYRQLPEEGLKFMVYLQKENIIDESGMPKERFSAEFPKEGPSILRIQQVVRGDSAAYFCASSPTLGQGNEKLFFGSGTQLSVL.

The chain links TRBV6-1 to TRBJ1-1; 12 bases fit TRBD1. The germline V gene has CDR1 MNHNS and CDR2 SASEGT. Germline trimming cut 4 bases from V and 3 bases from J; bases unmatched to any gene: 3. The length of the CDR3 is 15 residues. The CDR3 DNA reads as TGTGCCAGCAGTGGGGGGACAGGGGGCCACACTGAAGCTTTCTTT. Its protein product is CASSGGTGGHTEAFF.

In its sample, this clone was seen a few times. The rearrangement joins TRBV10-2 to TRBJ1-5; 7 bases line up with TRBD1. The V and J ends lost 5 bases and 9 bases, in that order; junction bases with no gene match: 13. The CDR3 sequence is 15 residues long. The germline V gene has CDR1 WSHSY and CDR2 SAAADI. The CDR3 DNA reads as TGCGCCAGCAGTACCCAAGGACAGGTCCAGTGGCCCCAGCATTTT. The encoded protein is CASSTQGQVQWPQHF.

The chain carries TRBV1 and TRBJ1-6; TRBD1, as called in the table, went unchecked against the DNA. TRBV1 is noted as a pseudogene. The CDR3 covers 17 residues. DNA for the CDR3: TGCACCAGCAGCCAAGATAACCGACACCGATCACGGTCACCCCTCCACTTT. Translation: CTSSQDNRHRSRSPLHF.

The rearrangement links TRBV15 to TRBJ2-2; possibly TRBD2 for D (7 bases). In germline, CDR1 is LNHNV, CDR2 YYDKDF (reference sequence). Trimming left V 5 bases short and J 2 bases short, with 12 bases between. The CDR3 length is 15 residues. The CDR3 reads CATSRGGRNTGELFF. The CDR3 DNA sequence: TGTGCCACCAGCCGCGGGGGCCGTAACACCGGGGAGCTGTTTTTT.

V usage is TRBV6-5 and J usage is TRBJ2-7, with D possibly matching TRBD1 (5 bases). The CDR3 sequence is 15 residues long. Trimming left V 2 bases short and J 0 bases short, with 11 bases between. Germline CDR1 MNHEY, CDR2 SVGAGI. CDR3 bases: TGTGCCAGCAGTTACGGGGCGGAGAGCTCCTACGAGCAGTACTTC. Its protein is CASSYGAESSYEQYF.